This T cell receptor (beta chain) was identified in a study of cytomegalovirus exposure and HLA in healthy donors. Study results and limitations: A few chains linked to CMV were shown in vitro to be specific for CMV antigens. Rarity characterized most TCR sequences, yet some public TCRs appeared in many donors.

The protocol was immunoSEQ multiplex PCR, while the TCRdb copy is restricted to in-frame clones and leaves out a portion. In the table there are about 78,000 clones, 90% to 96% of which are singletons. This CDR3 region has 19 residues. In germline, CDR1 is SQVTM, CDR2 ANQGSEA. Trimming at V came to 3 bases and at J to 8 bases, leaving 24 bases not matched to a gene. This clone turned up a few times. What it binds is not known. This chain uses TRBV29-1 with TRBJ2-1; 8 nucleotides agree with TRBD2. The specimen was PBMCs. This clonotype was obtained from a man between 18 and 35 years old in good health and CMV-seropositive. CDR3 in DNA: TGCAGCGTTGAGCACCCTAGCGGGTTGCGGGACCGCGGCGACGATGAGCAGTTCTTC. Its translation: CSVEHPSGLRDRGDDEQFF.